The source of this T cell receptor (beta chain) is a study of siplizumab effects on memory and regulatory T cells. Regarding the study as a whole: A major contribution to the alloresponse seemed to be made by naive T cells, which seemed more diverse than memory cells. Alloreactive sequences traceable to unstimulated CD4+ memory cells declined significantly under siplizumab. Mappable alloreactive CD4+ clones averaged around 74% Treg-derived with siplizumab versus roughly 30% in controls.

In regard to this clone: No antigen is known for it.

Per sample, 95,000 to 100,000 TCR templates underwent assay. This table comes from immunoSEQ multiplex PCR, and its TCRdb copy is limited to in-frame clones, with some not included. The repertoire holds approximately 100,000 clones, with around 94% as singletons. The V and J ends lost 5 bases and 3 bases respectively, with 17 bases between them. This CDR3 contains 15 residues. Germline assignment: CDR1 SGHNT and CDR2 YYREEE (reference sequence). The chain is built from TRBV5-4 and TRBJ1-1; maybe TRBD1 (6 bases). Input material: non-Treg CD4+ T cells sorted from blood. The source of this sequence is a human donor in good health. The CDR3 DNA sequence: TGTGCCAGCAGGTACGGAGGGGGGGTGGACACTGAAGCTTTCTTT. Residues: CASRYGGGVDTEAFF.